Given below is one T cell receptor beta chain in context. Its antigen is currently unknown. There are 14 residues in the CDR3. CDR1 KGHSH and CDR2 LQKENI come from the germline V gene. Trimming left V 0 bases short and J 3 bases short, with 9 bases between. TCRdb's copy holds only in-frame clones and misses some; the assay was immunoSEQ multiplex PCR. Of roughly 84,000 clones in the sample, around 90% are singletons; the top ten hold around a tenth. The record originates from a study of T cell responses to AZD1222 COVID-19 vaccine. Study-wide results and limits: A mostly white British donor set with more females was recruited, and clonal diversity was possibly underestimated. Vaccine-related CD4 TCRs covered spike, predominating at 160-218 and 743-854. The peak T cell response came first, and repertoires were sampled only after it.

The origin of this receptor is an adult who received the AZD1222 COVID-19 vaccine. This specimen consisted of peripheral blood, obtained 28 days after the second AZD1222 dose. The rearrangement uses TRBV18 and TRBJ2-7; perhaps TRBD2 as D (6 bases). CDR3 DNA: TGTGCCAGCTCACCACCGGGACTGGACTACGAGCAGTACTTC. It translates to CASSPPGLDYEQYF. Combining the CDR3 with reference TRBV18 and TRBJ2-7 gives the whole variable domain NAGVMQNPRHLVRRRGQEARLRCSPMKGHSHVYWYRQLPEEGLKFMVYLQKENIIDESGMPKERFSAEFPKEGPSILRIQQVVRGDSAAYFCASSPPGLDYEQYFGPGTRLTVT.